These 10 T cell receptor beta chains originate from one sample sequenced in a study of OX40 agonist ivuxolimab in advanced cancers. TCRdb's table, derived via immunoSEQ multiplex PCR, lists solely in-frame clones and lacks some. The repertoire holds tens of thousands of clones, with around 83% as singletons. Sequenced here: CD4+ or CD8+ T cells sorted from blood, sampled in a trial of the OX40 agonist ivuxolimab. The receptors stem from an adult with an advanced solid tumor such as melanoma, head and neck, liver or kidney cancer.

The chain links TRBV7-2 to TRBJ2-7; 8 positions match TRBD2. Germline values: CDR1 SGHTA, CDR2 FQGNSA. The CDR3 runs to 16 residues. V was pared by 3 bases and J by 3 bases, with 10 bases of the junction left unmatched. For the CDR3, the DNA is TGTGCCAGCAGCTTCTCCCGACTAGCGACCCACTACGAGCAGTACTTC. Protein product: CASSFSRLATHYEQYF.

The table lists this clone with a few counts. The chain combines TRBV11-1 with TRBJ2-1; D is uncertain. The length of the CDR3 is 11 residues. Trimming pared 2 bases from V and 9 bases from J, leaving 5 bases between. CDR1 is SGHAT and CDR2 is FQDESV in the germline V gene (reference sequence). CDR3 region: CASSLRSEQFF. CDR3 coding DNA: TGTGCCAGCAGCTTAAGGAGTGAGCAGTTCTTC.

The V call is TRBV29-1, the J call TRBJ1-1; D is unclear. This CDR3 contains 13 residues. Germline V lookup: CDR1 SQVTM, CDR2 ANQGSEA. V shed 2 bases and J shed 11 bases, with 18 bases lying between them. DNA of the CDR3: TGCAGCGTTGAATATGGTGGCAGCCCGGAGGCTTTCTTT. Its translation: CSVEYGGSPEAFF.

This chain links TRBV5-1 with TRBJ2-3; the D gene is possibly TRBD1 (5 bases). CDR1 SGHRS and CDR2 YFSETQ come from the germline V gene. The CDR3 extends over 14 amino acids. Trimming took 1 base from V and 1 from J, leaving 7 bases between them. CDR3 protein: CASSLIQGTDTQYF. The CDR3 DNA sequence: TGCGCCAGCAGCTTGATACAGGGCACAGATACGCAGTATTTT.

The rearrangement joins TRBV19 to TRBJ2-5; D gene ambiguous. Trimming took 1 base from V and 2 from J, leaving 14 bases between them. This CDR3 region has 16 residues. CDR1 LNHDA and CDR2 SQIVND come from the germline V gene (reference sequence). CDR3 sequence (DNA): TGTGCCAGTAGTATAGGGGCGGTTTGGGCACAAGAGACCCAGTACTTC. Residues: CASSIGAVWAQETQYF.

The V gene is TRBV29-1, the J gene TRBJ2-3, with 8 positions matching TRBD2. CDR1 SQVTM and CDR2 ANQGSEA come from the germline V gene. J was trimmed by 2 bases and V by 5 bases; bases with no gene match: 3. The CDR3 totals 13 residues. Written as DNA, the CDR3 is TGCAGCGTTCGGGGGGGCTTCACAGATACGCAGTATTTT. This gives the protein CSVRGGFTDTQYF.

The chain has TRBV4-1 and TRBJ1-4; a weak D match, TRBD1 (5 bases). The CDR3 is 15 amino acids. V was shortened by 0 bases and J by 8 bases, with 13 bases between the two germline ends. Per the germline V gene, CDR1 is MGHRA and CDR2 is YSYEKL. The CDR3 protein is CASSQDVTGGEKLFF. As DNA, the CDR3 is TGCGCCAGCAGCCAAGATGTAACCGGGGGGGAAAAACTGTTTTTT.

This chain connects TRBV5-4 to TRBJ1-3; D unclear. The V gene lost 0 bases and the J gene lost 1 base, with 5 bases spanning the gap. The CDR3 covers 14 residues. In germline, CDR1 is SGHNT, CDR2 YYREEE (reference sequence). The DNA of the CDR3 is TGTGCCAGCAGCTTGGGCAGATCTGGAAACACCATATATTTT. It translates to CASSLGRSGNTIYF.

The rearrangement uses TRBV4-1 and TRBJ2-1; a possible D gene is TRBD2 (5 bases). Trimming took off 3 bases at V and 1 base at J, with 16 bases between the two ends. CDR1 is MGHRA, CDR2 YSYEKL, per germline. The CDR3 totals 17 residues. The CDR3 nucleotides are TGCGCCAGCAGCCAGGGCTTACGGGGAGCGTCCTACAATGAGCAGTTCTTC. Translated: CASSQGLRGASYNEQFF.

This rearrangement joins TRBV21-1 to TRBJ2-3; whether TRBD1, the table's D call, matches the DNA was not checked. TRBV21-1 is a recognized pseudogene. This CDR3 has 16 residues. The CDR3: CASSKKVQGDTDTQYF. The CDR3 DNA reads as TGTGCCAGCAGCAAAAAGGTCCAGGGGGACACAGATACGCAGTATTTT.